This paragraph covers one T cell receptor beta chain sequence. It lacks a known antigen. Per-nucleotide qualities are absent, and no much larger clonotype sits a single base away. The data were obtained in a study of graft-versus-host responses after intestinal transplantation (dated by TCRdb to the early 2020s). With regard to the full study: The transplants that recipients got were multivisceral, liver-intestinal, or isolated intestinal. A peak of at least 4% donor T cells among recipient peripheral blood mononuclear cells was the definition used for donor T cell macrochimerism. Rather than being sequenced by the commercial service, samples from three later patients were sequenced in-house on an Illumina MiSeq and processed with MiXCR. The cohort enrolled 24 intestinal transplant recipients, one of whom was a retransplant, and a few patients without pretransplant specimens were excluded. Anti-thymocyte globulin induction was given to all recipients, followed by maintenance tacrolimus and steroids for two to four years. After intestinal transplantation, graft-versus-host and host-versus-graft alloreactive T cell clones in the graft, circulation and bone marrow were tracked using bulk TCR-beta CDR3 sequencing. To identify alloreactive clones, pre-transplant mixed lymphocyte reaction products were sequenced and then compared with unstimulated pre-transplant donor and recipient T cells.

The library was obtained by the immunoSEQ multiplex PCR assay. In most patients, genomic DNA was isolated using the Qiagen DNeasy Blood and Tissue Kit and sent frozen to Adaptive Biotechnologies for TCR sequencing. For most patients, genomic DNA was subjected to high-throughput TCR-beta CDR3 sequencing by Adaptive Biotechnologies. As for the authors' bioinformatics: Adaptive's ImmunoSEQ software was the source of the TCR sequencing data for about 17 patients, while a few other patients were processed with MiXCR and VDJtools. CD4 versus CD8 sorting errors were corrected by removing sequences found in both subsets at a frequency ratio below 5:1. CDR3 nucleotide sequences shared by donor and recipient were removed because the origin of these sequences could not be assigned. To count as alloreactive, a clone needed at least 2-fold expansion over unstimulated cells and a minimum CFSE-low frequency of 0.002% (template counts) or 0.001% (read counts). Clones were considered mappable if detected in sequenced pre-transplant spleen, lymph node, or MLR CFSE-low populations of the donor or recipient. The cumulative frequency of alloreactive clones was calculated as a percentage of all sequences, weighted by copy number. TCRdb mirrors the immuneACCESS table, restricted to in-frame sequences. Some clones are absent from its copies; in checked studies, under half trace to an unresolved V gene, and the reason for the others is unknown. For V, J and clone size, that table is used; D and trimming come from the DNA. The sample table lists approximately 70,000 clones, roughly 84% of them with a count of one. 0.39% of the sample goes to the ten largest clones.

Study-wide findings and limitations: In the allografts of patients with donor T cell macrochimerism, GvH to HvG T cell clonal ratios were high. Early after transplant, peak levels of circulating GvH clones were found to be associated with declines in HvG clones. GvH clones were detected in recipient bone marrow, and some of these GvH clones were observed earlier in ileal mucosa or blood, consistent with an intestinal mucosal origin. The conclusions were limited by the relatively low number and heterogeneity of the intestinal transplant patients.

From its cysteine to its phenylalanine, the CDR3 spans 15 amino acids. The retained sequence is limited to the CDR3, 45 bases, with the frame set at the first base. Taken from the germline V gene (reference sequence), the CDR1 and CDR2 loops are MNHEY and SMNVEV. V and J lose 4 bases and 2 bases, and a span of 14 bases separates them. Sample time point, as interpreted from the label and publication: cells obtained before transplantation from donor or recipient. CD3+CD4+ and CD3+CD8+ populations were FACS-sorted from unstimulated pre-transplant donor and recipient cells taken from spleen or lymph nodes.

This sequence originates from a human donor who was the organ donor for an intestinal transplant. The sample was unstimulated CD4+ T cells sorted from spleen or lymph node cells, taken before transplant. The V gene is TRBV27 and the J gene is TRBJ2-5, with TRBD1 as a weak D call on 6 bases. The CDR3: CASSYSSDRQETQYF. At the DNA level, the sequence is TGTGCCAGCAGTTACTCATCGGACAGACAAGAGACCCAGTACTTC.